The clone carrying this T cell receptor (beta chain) came up a few times. The source of the sample is a study of T cells in Graves' hyperthyroidism and ophthalmopathy. This CDR3 is built from 13 residues. V gave up 7 bases and J gave up 9 bases, with 20 bases separating them. CDR1 is SGDLS, CDR2 YYNGEE, per germline. TCR beta CDR3 region amplification was performed from RNA transcripts. Initially, a first-round RT-PCR of the TCR CDR3 employed the HTBI primer set. Using its own MiXCR run on the multiplex PCR reads, TCRdb lists one record per CDR3 protein. The table has fewer than 350,000 distinct CDR3 sequences, about an eighth seen once. Investigators excluded patients with uncontrolled infection, other autoimmune disease, pregnancy or lactation.

The material sequenced was blood. V usage is TRBV9 and J usage is TRBJ2-7; D might be TRBD2 (7 bases). This sequence originates from a young woman with Graves' hyperthyroidism that later progressed to Graves' ophthalmopathy. The CDR3 spells CASGPGGDLGQYF. The CDR3 DNA reads TGTGCCAGCGGCCCGGGGGGCGACCTAGGGCAGTACTTC.